This TCR beta chain was sequenced in a study of patients and donors after allogeneic stem cell transplantation. There are 14 residues in the CDR3. V was clipped by 4 bases and J by 5 bases; unmatched bases: 5. Germline lookup yields CDR1 SGHRS and CDR2 YFSETQ. Only a few counts were recorded for this clonotype. TCRdb called the RT-PCR reads again in MiXCR, with one record for every CDR3 protein. The table has some 150,000 distinct CDR3 sequences, roughly 35% seen once. The rearrangement uses TRBV5-1 and TRBJ1-4; 7 positions match TRBD1. The specimen was blood, either unsorted or a sorted T cell fraction (not recorded which). This TCR derives from a human donor who was either an allogeneic HSCT recipient or a stem cell or donor lymphocyte infusion donor (not recorded which). It is not recorded whose cells these are; they may come from a transplant donor. CDR3 sequence (DNA): TGCGCCAGCAGCAGGGGGGACAGAAATGAAAAACTGTTTTTT. Translating it yields CASSRGDRNEKLFF.